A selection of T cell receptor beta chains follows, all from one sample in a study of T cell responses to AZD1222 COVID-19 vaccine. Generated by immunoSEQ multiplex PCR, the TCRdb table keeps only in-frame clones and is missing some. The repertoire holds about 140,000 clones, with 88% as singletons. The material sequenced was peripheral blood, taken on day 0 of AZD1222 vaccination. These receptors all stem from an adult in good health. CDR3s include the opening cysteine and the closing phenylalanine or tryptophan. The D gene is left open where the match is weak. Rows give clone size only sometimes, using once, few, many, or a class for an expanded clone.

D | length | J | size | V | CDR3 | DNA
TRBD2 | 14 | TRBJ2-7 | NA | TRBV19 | CASSDTGGPLEQYF | TGTGCCAGTAGTGACACGGGAGGACCGCTGGAGCAGTACTTC
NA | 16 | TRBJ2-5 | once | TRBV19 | CASSTQGILHQETQYF | TGTGCCAGTAGTACACAGGGCATCCTACATCAAGAGACCCAGTACTTC
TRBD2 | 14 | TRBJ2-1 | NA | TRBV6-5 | CASRASGNYNEQFF | TGTGCCAGCAGGGCTAGCGGGAATTACAATGAGCAGTTCTTC
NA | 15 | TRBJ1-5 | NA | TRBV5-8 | CASSLWGSSNQPQHF | TGTGCCAGCAGCTTGTGGGGGAGCAGCAATCAGCCCCAGCATTTT
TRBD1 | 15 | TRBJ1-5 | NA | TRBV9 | CASSVGEGADQPQHF | TGTGCCAGCAGCGTAGGGGAGGGGGCCGATCAGCCCCAGCATTTT
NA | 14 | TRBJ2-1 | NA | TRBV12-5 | CASGLDSSYNEQFF | TGTGCTAGTGGCCTCGACAGCTCCTACAATGAGCAGTTCTTC
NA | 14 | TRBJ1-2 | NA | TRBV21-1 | CASSRGTGYYGYTF | TGTGCCAGCAGCAGGGGGACAGGATACTATGGCTACACCTTC
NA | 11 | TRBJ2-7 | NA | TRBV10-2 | CASRDSYEQYF | TGCGCCAGCAGGGACTCCTACGAGCAGTACTTC
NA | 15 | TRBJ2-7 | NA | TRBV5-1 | CASSLAERGTYEQYF | TGCGCCAGCAGCTTGGCCGAGCGAGGGACGTACGAGCAGTACTTC
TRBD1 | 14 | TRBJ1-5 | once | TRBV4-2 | CASSPGTGLLPQHF | TGTGCCAGCAGCCCAGGGACAGGTCTTTTGCCCCAGCATTTT
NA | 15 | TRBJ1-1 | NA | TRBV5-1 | CASSLVAGRNTEAFF | TGCGCCAGCAGCTTGGTCGCGGGGAGGAACACTGAAGCTTTCTTT
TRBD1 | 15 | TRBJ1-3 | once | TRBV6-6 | CASSYQGAAGNTIYF | TGTGCCAGCAGTTATCAGGGGGCTGCTGGAAACACCATATATTTT
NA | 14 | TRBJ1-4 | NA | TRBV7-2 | CASSFGGANEKLFF | TGTGCCAGCAGCTTTGGGGGGGCTAATGAAAAACTGTTTTTT
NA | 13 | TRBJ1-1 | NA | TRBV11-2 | CASSLRSYTEAFF | TGTGCCAGCAGCTTACGCAGTTACACTGAAGCTTTCTTT
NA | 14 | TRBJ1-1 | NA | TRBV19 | CASSIEGMGTEAFF | TGTGCCAGTAGTATTGAGGGTATGGGCACTGAAGCTTTCTTT
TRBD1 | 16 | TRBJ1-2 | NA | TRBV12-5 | CASGPGTGFLDYGYTF | TGTGCTAGTGGTCCCGGGACAGGGTTTTTGGACTATGGCTACACCTTC
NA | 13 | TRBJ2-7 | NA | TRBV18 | CASSPGPQRAEYF | TGTGCCAGCTCACCGGGACCGCAACGGGCAGAGTACTTC
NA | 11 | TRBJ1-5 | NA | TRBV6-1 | CASSEQKPQHF | TGTGCCAGCAGTGAACAAAAGCCCCAGCATTTT
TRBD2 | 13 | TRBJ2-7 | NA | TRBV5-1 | CASSLGLANEQYF | TGCGCCAGCAGCTTGGGACTAGCCAACGAGCAGTACTTC
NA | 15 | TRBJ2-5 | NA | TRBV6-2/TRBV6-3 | CASSYSRLEQETQYF | TGTGCCAGCAGTTACTCTAGGCTGGAACAAGAGACCCAGTACTTC
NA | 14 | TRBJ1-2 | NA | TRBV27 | CASSLSSGGYGYTF | TGTGCCAGCAGTTTATCGAGTGGAGGCTATGGCTACACCTTC
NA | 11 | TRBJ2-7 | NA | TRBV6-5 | CASRPTYEQYF | TGTGCCAGCAGGCCTACCTACGAGCAGTACTTC
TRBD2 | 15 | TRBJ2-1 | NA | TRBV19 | CASTRAGERRNEQFF | TGTGCCAGTACCCGAGCGGGAGAGAGGCGAAATGAGCAGTTCTTC
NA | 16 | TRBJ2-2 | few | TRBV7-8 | CASSFGSILNTGELFF | TGTGCCAGCAGCTTCGGGTCCATTCTAAACACCGGGGAGCTGTTTTTT
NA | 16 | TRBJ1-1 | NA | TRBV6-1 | CASSAIKGAPNTEAFF | TGTGCCAGCAGTGCTATTAAAGGGGCCCCGAACACTGAAGCTTTCTTT
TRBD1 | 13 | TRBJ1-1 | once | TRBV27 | CASSLTGETEAFF | TGTGCCAGCAGCCTCACAGGGGAGACTGAAGCTTTCTTT
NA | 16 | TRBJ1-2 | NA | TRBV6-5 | CASSYSNIQIQQGYTF | TGTGCCAGCAGTTACTCGAACATCCAAATCCAGCAGGGCTACACCTTC
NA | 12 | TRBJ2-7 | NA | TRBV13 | CASSPPQYEQYF | TGTGCCAGCAGCCCCCCCCAGTACGAGCAGTACTTC
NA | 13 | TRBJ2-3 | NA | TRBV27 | CASSLGVMDTQYF | TGTGCCAGCAGTTTGGGGGTTATGGATACGCAGTATTTT
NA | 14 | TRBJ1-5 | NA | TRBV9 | CASSVYGGNQPQHF | TGTGCCAGCAGCGTATACGGAGGGAATCAGCCCCAGCATTTT
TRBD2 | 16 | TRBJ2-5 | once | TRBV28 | CASSDPQMRGGETQYF | TGTGCCAGCAGTGACCCACAGATGAGGGGAGGGGAGACCCAGTACTTC
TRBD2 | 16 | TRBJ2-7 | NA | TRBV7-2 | CASSTNRAGASYEQYF | TGTGCCAGCAGCACAAACCGAGCGGGAGCTTCCTACGAGCAGTACTTC
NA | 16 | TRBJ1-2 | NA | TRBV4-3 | CASSQERREVFDGYTF | TGCGCCAGCAGCCAAGAGCGGAGGGAAGTATTTGATGGCTACACCTTC
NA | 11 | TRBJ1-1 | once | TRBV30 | CAWREWVEAFF | TGTGCCTGGAGGGAGTGGGTTGAAGCTTTCTTT
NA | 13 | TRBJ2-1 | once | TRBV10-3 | CAIRLRGGNEQFF | TGTGCCATCAGACTTAGGGGGGGCAATGAGCAGTTCTTC
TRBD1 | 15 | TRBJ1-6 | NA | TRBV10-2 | CASSDPRTGNSPLHF | TGCGCCAGCAGTGATCCAAGGACAGGGAATTCACCCCTCCACTTT
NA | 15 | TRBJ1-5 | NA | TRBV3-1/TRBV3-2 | CASSQDIGSNQPQHF | TGTGCCAGCAGCCAAGATATCGGTAGCAATCAGCCCCAGCATTTT